The next 20 T cell receptor beta chains were all read from a single sample in a study of beta chain features in type 1 diabetes. Reverse transcription of all isolated RNA meant that expressed TCRB transcripts were sequenced. Assay used: immunoSEQ multiplex PCR; TCRdb lists only in-frame clones, some missing. The sample includes 310,000 or so clones, over 14% of them seen just once. No cognate antigen is known for these TCRs. Study outcomes and limitations: There was a moderate but significant shortening of TCRB CDR3s in all four CD4+ subsets of Type 1 diabetes patients.

What was sequenced was naive CD4+ T cells from blood. These receptors came from a man between 18 and 35 years old with type 1 diabetes.

This clone was counted between two and nine times. The chain uses TRBV9 and TRBJ2-1, with TRBD2 matching over 11 bases. CDR3 length equals 16 residues. From germline, CDR1 is SGDLS and CDR2 YYNGEE. The V segment lost 2 bases and the J segment 3 bases; nucleotides outside the gene matches: 4. The CDR3 region has the DNA TGTGCCAGCAGCGTCAGGACTAGCGGGTACTACAATGAGCAGTTCTTC. This sequence encodes CASSVRTSGYYNEQFF. The variable domain in full, completed from reference TRBV9 and TRBJ2-1, reads DSGVTQTPKHLITATGQRVTLRCSPRSGDLSVYWYQQSLDQGLQFLIQYYNGEERAKGNILERFSAQQFPDLHSELNLSSLELGDSALYFCASSVRTSGYYNEQFFGPGTRLTVL.

The CDR3 is CASKRLAGLQETQYF. In nucleotides, the CDR3 is TGTGCCAGCAAGAGACTAGCGGGCCTTCAAGAGACCCAGTACTTC. This rearrangement joins TRBV28 to TRBJ2-5; TRBD2 agrees at 10 bases. Germline CDR1 is MDHEN and CDR2 is SYDVKM. The CDR3 has 15 residues. V dropped 7 bases and J dropped 2; count of bases not matched to a gene: 7.

The chain combines TRBV10-3 with TRBJ2-7; tentatively, D is TRBD1 (5 bases). Germline CDR1 and CDR2: ENHRY and SYGVKD. The CDR3 runs to 14 residues. Trimming took off 4 bases at V and 4 bases at J, with 14 bases between the two ends. CDR3 loop: CAISAGQELYEQYF. Here the CDR3 DNA reads TGTGCCATCAGTGCAGGGCAGGAGCTATACGAGCAGTACTTC.

This clone has just a few counts. The CDR3 loop reads CASSPVGLAGRGTDTQYF. For the CDR3, the DNA is TGTGCCAGCAGTCCAGTGGGACTAGCGGGGAGGGGCACAGATACGCAGTATTTT. The rearrangement joins TRBV28 to TRBJ2-3, with 13 bases that match TRBD2. Unmatched junction bases numbered 9, after V lost 5 bases and J lost 1 base. This CDR3 has 18 amino acids. Germline V gene data show CDR1 as MDHEN and CDR2 as SYDVKM.

This clone was recorded a few times. The rearrangement joins TRBV14 to TRBJ2-3, with 8 bases fitting TRBD1. The germline gives CDR1 SGHDN, CDR2 FVKESK. The CDR3 extends over 17 amino acids. V lost 1 base to trimming and J lost 2 bases; unmatched junction nucleotides: 8. The CDR3, as DNA: TGTGCCAGCAGCCAAGTCTTCGGGACAGGACCCACAGATACGCAGTATTTT. This sequence encodes CASSQVFGTGPTDTQYF.

The chain links TRBV5-1 to TRBJ2-1; possibly TRBD2 for D (5 bases). The CDR3 contains 15 residues. V lost 4 bases to trimming and J lost 3 bases, with 14 bases between them. CDR1 and CDR2 from the germline V gene are SGHRS and YFSETQ. CDR3 amino acids: CASSIEGQGYNEQFF. CDR3 coding DNA: TGCGCCAGCAGCATCGAGGGTCAAGGCTACAATGAGCAGTTCTTC.

The chain employs TRBV29-1 and TRBJ1-1; the match to TRBD1 covers 7 bases. The CDR3 extends over 12 amino acids. CDR1 is SQVTM, CDR2 ANQGSEA, per germline. Unmatched junction bases numbered 4, after V lost 4 bases and J lost 5 bases. The CDR3 DNA reads as TGCAGCGTTGCGGGACAGATGACTGAAGCTTTCTTT. It specifies CSVAGQMTEAFF.

The genes are TRBV9 and TRBJ2-2, with TRBD1 matching 8 bases. Germline V CDR1 and CDR2: SGDLS, YYNGEE. Trimming took 2 bases from V and 6 from J; bases not matched to a gene: 9. The CDR3 has 16 amino acids. In DNA form, the CDR3 reads TGTGCCAGCAGCGTGGGACAGGATATACTCCCCGGGGAGCTGTTTTTT. Translated, it gives CASSVGQDILPGELFF.

This clone was detected only a few times. The V and J genes are TRBV5-6 and TRBJ2-4; 14 nucleotides align to TRBD2. The CDR3 extends over 17 amino acids. J was trimmed by 3 bases and V by 0 bases; bases with no gene match: 2. From germline, CDR1 is SGHDT and CDR2 YYEEEE. In nucleotides, the CDR3 is TGTGCCAGCAGCTTGGCGGGACTAGCGGGAGTCAAAAACATTCAGTACTTC. Its protein is CASSLAGLAGVKNIQYF. The variable domain in full, completed from reference TRBV5-6 and TRBJ2-4, reads DAGVTQSPTHLIKTRGQQVTLRCSPKSGHDTVSWYQQALGQGPQFIFQYYEEEERQRGNFPDRFSGHQFPNYSSELNVNALLLGDSALYLCASSLAGLAGVKNIQYFGAGTRLSVL.

V gene TRBV27 combines with J gene TRBJ2-1, with D tentatively TRBD1 (6 bases). The ends were cut back, 8 bases at V and 7 bases at J, with 15 bases in the middle. This CDR3 contains 13 residues. CDR1 is MNHEY, CDR2 SMNVEV, per germline (reference sequence). The CDR3 spells CASQPQGTNEQFF. CDR3 in DNA: TGTGCCAGCCAACCGCAGGGGACGAATGAGCAGTTCTTC.

The V call is TRBV5-1, the J call TRBJ2-5, with D possibly being TRBD1 (5 bases). V was clipped by 4 bases and J by 2 bases, with 15 bases between them. This CDR3 contains 15 residues. Germline assignment: CDR1 SGHRS and CDR2 YFSETQ. CDR3 sequence: CASSPPQGPQETQYF. The CDR3 bases are TGCGCCAGCAGCCCGCCCCAGGGCCCACAAGAGACCCAGTACTTC.

CDR3 residues: CAWSSPRGRTEAFF. The CDR3 bases are TGTGCCTGGAGTAGCCCGAGGGGGAGAACTGAAGCTTTCTTT. This sequence joins TRBV30 and TRBJ1-1; D is perhaps TRBD1 (6 bases). Deletions cut 2 bases from V and 5 bases from J, with 15 bases between. The CDR3 length is 14 residues. Germline loops: CDR1 GTSNPN, CDR2 SVGIG (reference sequence).

This clone has only a few counts. The V gene is TRBV7-9, the J gene TRBJ1-2; 9 nucleotides align to TRBD1. V gave up 5 bases and J gave up 11 bases; unmatched junction bases: 12. The CDR3 has 14 residues. From germline, CDR1 is SEHNR and CDR2 FQNEAQ (reference sequence). CDR3 coding DNA: TGTGCCAGCAGCAGCAAGACGGGACAGGGAGGATACACCTTC. It translates to CASSSKTGQGGYTF.

The chain recombines TRBV7-9 with TRBJ1-2, with no clear D. This CDR3 is built from 13 residues. Germline CDR1 SEHNR, CDR2 FQNEAQ (reference sequence). V was clipped by 4 bases and J by 2 bases, with 8 bases between them. The DNA for the CDR3 is TGTGCCAGCAGCTCGCTATCCAACTATGGCTACACCTTC. This translates into CASSSLSNYGYTF.

The gene calls are TRBV5-1 and TRBJ2-7; TRBD1 agrees at 8 bases. The CDR3 spans 16 residues. Trimming took 4 bases from V and 2 from J; bases not matched to a gene: 11. Per germline, CDR1 SGHRS and CDR2 YFSETQ. The chain's CDR3 is CASSERQGLPAYEQYF. For the CDR3, the DNA is TGCGCCAGCAGCGAAAGACAGGGGTTGCCGGCCTACGAGCAGTACTTC.

The chain is built from TRBV7-7 and TRBJ2-1; D is unresolved. The germline gives CDR1 SSHAT, CDR2 FNYEAQ (reference sequence). Trimming pared 1 base from V and 8 bases from J, leaving 15 bases between. The CDR3 has 15 amino acids. The CDR3 spells CASSLGVAVIDEQFF. In nucleotides, the CDR3 is TGTGCCAGCAGCTTAGGGGTAGCTGTTATCGATGAGCAGTTCTTC.

The sample holds a few counts of this clone. The chain is built from TRBV7-2 and TRBJ1-6, with D perhaps TRBD1 (6 bases). V was clipped by 5 bases and J by 7 bases, with 12 bases between them. The CDR3 runs to 14 residues. Germline-derived CDR1 and CDR2 are SGHTA and FQGNSA. CDR3 sequence (DNA): TGTGCCAGCAGCCCCTGGCAGGGGAATTCACCCCTCCACTTT. This translates into CASSPWQGNSPLHF.

The rearrangement uses TRBV5-8 and TRBJ2-7; D not certain. V shed 0 bases and J shed 0 bases, with 10 bases lying between them. CDR1 and CDR2 (germline): SGHTS, YDEGEE. This CDR3 region has 15 residues. The CDR3: CASSLARRSSYEQYF. The CDR3 DNA reads as TGTGCCAGCAGCTTGGCAAGGCGGAGCTCCTACGAGCAGTACTTC.

The CDR3 is CASSSRLGKQYF. The CDR3 DNA reads as TGTGCCAGCAGTTCCAGACTCGGGAAGCAGTACTTC. The chain links TRBV6-5 to TRBJ2-7, with D maybe TRBD2 (5 bases). From germline, CDR1 is MNHEY and CDR2 SVGAGI. The germline V and J ends were trimmed by 4 bases and 8 bases, with 12 bases remaining between them. The CDR3 is 12 amino acids.

J is TRBJ2-3 and V is TRBV5-1, with 10 positions matching TRBD2. The CDR3 spans 17 residues. Trimming at V came to 4 bases and at J to 5 bases, leaving 13 bases not matched to a gene. Germline V gene data show CDR1 as SGHRS and CDR2 as YFSETQ. CDR3 DNA: TGCGCCAGCAGCCCTGAAATAGGCCTAGCGGGAGAAGATACGCAGTATTTT. Protein product: CASSPEIGLAGEDTQYF.